The 22 T cell receptor beta chains listed next were all sequenced from one sample in a study of identical twins. One entry per CDR3 protein, called by TCRdb with MiXCR from the 5' RACE reads. Among 450,000 to 650,000 distinct CDR3 sequences listed, roughly 15% were seen once. This sample also appeared in a second study, on yellow fever vaccine responses in identical twins.

Sequencing input: CD4+ T cells sorted from blood. Every receptor here comes from a woman under 30 in good health.

The genes are TRBV10-3 and TRBJ1-2, with 9 bases fitting TRBD1. The trim removed 10 bases at V and 1 base at J, leaving 10 bases unmatched. Germline V gene data show CDR1 as ENHRY and CDR2 as SYGVKD. CDR3 length: 15 amino acids. The CDR3 reads CATYNRDRVNYGYTF. CDR3 sequence (DNA): TGTGCCACATATAACCGGGACAGGGTTAACTATGGCTACACCTTC.

The CDR3 loop reads CASSQGVTSGGPGQETQYF. The CDR3 coding sequence is TGCGCCAGCAGCCAAGGTGTGACTAGCGGGGGGCCTGGCCAAGAGACCCAGTACTTC. The chain combines TRBV4-1 with TRBJ2-5, with TRBD2 matching 13 bases. Germline trimming cut 1 base from V and 1 base from J; bases unmatched to any gene: 9. CDR3 size: 19 residues. From germline, CDR1 is MGHRA and CDR2 YSYEKL.

V usage is TRBV7-6 and J usage is TRBJ2-5; D is uncertain. V dropped 2 bases and J dropped 5 bases, with 6 bases sitting between them. Per germline, CDR1 SGHVS and CDR2 FNYEAQ. This CDR3 is 12 amino acids long. The CDR3 loop reads CASSLNEETQYF. The CDR3 DNA reads TGTGCCAGCAGCTTAAACGAGGAGACCCAGTACTTC.

This clonotype was observed a few times. The chain uses TRBV6-1 and TRBJ2-6, with 8 bases fitting TRBD1. V was pared by 5 bases and J by 0 bases, with 6 bases of the junction left unmatched. The CDR3 runs to 17 residues. Per germline, CDR1 MNHNS and CDR2 SASEGT. CDR3 residues: CASSKGQGRSGANVLTF. The CDR3 nucleotides read TGTGCCAGCAGTAAAGGACAGGGCCGCTCTGGGGCCAACGTCCTGACTTTC.

This clonotype was counted ten times or more. J is TRBJ1-2 and V is TRBV5-1; perhaps TRBD1 as D (5 bases). Germline CDR1 is SGHRS and CDR2 is YFSETQ. The CDR3 loop spans 15 amino acids. The germline V and J ends were trimmed by 0 bases and 6 bases, with 15 bases remaining between them. In DNA, the CDR3 is TGCGCCAGCAGCTTGGAGCAGGGAGGTATAAATGGCTACACCTTC. Its protein is CASSLEQGGINGYTF.

The J gene is TRBJ2-5, the V gene TRBV7-6; possibly TRBD1 for D (5 bases). This CDR3 is 12 amino acids long. Germline V CDR1 and CDR2: SGHVS, FNYEAQ. The ends were cut back, 3 bases at V and 4 bases at J, with 6 bases in the middle. The CDR3 reads CASSFGAETQYF. Here the CDR3 DNA reads TGTGCCAGCAGCTTTGGGGCAGAGACCCAGTACTTC.

The chain uses TRBV28 and TRBJ2-1; 10 bases align to TRBD2. Germline CDR1 and CDR2: MDHEN and SYDVKM. The CDR3 loop spans 15 amino acids. With V trimmed by 7 bases and J by 2 bases, 5 bases remained unmatched. The CDR3 protein is CASNYLAGAYNEQFF. CDR3 in DNA: TGTGCCAGCAACTATCTAGCGGGAGCCTACAATGAGCAGTTCTTC.

This sequence joins TRBV3-1 and TRBJ2-1; D tentatively fits TRBD1 or TRBD2 (5 bases each). Germline V lookup: CDR1 LGHDT, CDR2 YNNKEL (reference sequence). V was trimmed by 4 bases and J by 10 bases, leaving 14 bases between them. The CDR3 loop spans 13 amino acids. The chain's CDR3 is CASSPQPGAEQFF. DNA of the CDR3: TGTGCCAGCAGCCCCCAACCCGGGGCCGAGCAGTTCTTC.

CDR3 amino acids: CASRPGLVYTGELFF. Here the CDR3 DNA reads TGTGCCAGCAGACCGGGACTAGTGTACACCGGGGAGCTGTTTTTT. The chain has TRBV12-3 or TRBV12-4 and TRBJ2-2; 8 bases match TRBD2. After removal of 6 bases from V and 3 bases from J, the junction contained 6 bases not matched to a gene. The CDR3 loop spans 15 amino acids.

This clonotype was detected a few times. J is TRBJ2-7 and V is TRBV2; 8 positions agree with TRBD1. Germline V gene lookup returns CDR1 SNHLY and CDR2 FYNNEI. This CDR3 has 13 amino acids. The J segment lost 2 bases and the V segment lost 3 bases, leaving 0 bases of the junction unmatched. The DNA for the CDR3 is TGTGCCAGCAGTGAGGACAGGGCCTACGAGCAGTACTTC. It specifies CASSEDRAYEQYF. Together with reference TRBV2 and TRBJ2-7, the CDR3 gives the full variable domain: EPEVTQTPSHQVTQMGQEVILRCVPISNHLYFYWYRQILGQKVEFLVSFYNNEISEKSEIFDDQFSVERPDGSNFTLKIRSTKLEDSAMYFCASSEDRAYEQYFGPGTRLTVT.

This clonotype was seen at least ten times. This sequence joins TRBV12-3 or TRBV12-4 and TRBJ1-6; unclear D gene. This CDR3 is built from 12 residues. V was clipped by 3 bases and J by 8 bases, with 5 bases between them. CDR3 protein: CASSFRDSPLHF. The CDR3 region has the DNA TGTGCCAGCAGTTTTCGGGATTCACCCCTCCACTTT.

This clonotype was found a few times. The rearrangement links TRBV5-6 to TRBJ2-1; 7 nucleotides align to TRBD2. V shed 0 bases and J 6 bases; nucleotides not matched to a gene: 12. The CDR3 contains 17 residues. CDR1 SGHDT and CDR2 YYEEEE come from the germline V gene. CDR3 sequence: CASSLASRASGVNEQFF. The CDR3 DNA reads as TGTGCCAGCAGCTTGGCCAGCCGGGCTAGCGGCGTCAATGAGCAGTTCTTC.

In this sample, this clonotype turned up a few times. This chain uses TRBV5-5 with TRBJ2-2; D call uncertain. The CDR3 consists of 15 residues. The V gene lost 4 bases and the J gene lost 0 bases, with 10 bases spanning the gap. CDR1 is SGHKS and CDR2 is YYEKEE in the germline V gene (reference sequence). The CDR3 loop reads CASSRSTSNTGELFF. CDR3 in DNA: TGTGCCAGCAGCCGTTCGACGTCGAACACCGGGGAGCTGTTTTTT.

This clonotype was detected only a few times. V usage is TRBV21-1 and J usage is TRBJ2-7; the table's TRBD2 call for D was not verified on the DNA. TRBV21-1 is a pseudogene segment. This CDR3 spans 18 amino acids. CDR3 in DNA: TGTGCCAGCAGCAAAGGGGCCCCGCAGGCGGGGGGCTCCTACGAGCAGTACGTC. Translated: CASSKGAPQAGGSYEQYV.

This clonotype has just a few counts. The chain links TRBV11-2 to TRBJ2-2; D uncertain. The germline V and J ends were trimmed by 5 bases and 1 base, with 11 bases remaining between them. Per the germline V gene, CDR1 is SGHAT and CDR2 is FQNNGV. The CDR3 contains 15 residues. This CDR3 is CASSPVPGNTGELFF. The CDR3 bases are TGTGCCAGCAGCCCGGTACCGGGGAACACCGGGGAGCTGTTTTTT.

V and J are TRBV12-3 or TRBV12-4 and TRBJ2-2, with D tentatively TRBD1 or TRBD2 (5 bases each). V lost 6 bases and J lost 1, with 18 bases in between. The CDR3 sequence is 17 residues long. CDR3 in amino acids: CASRGRLWSWNTGELFF. CDR3 nucleotide sequence: TGTGCCAGCAGGGGACGACTCTGGTCTTGGAACACCGGGGAGCTGTTTTTT.

This clonotype was counted between two and nine times. The V and J genes are TRBV20-1 and TRBJ2-5; TRBD2 matches at 11 bases. The CDR3 contains 14 residues. The V segment lost 5 bases and the J segment 3 bases; nucleotides outside the gene matches: 5. Germline CDR1 is DFQATT and CDR2 is SNEGSKA (reference sequence). Here the CDR3 DNA reads TGCAGTGCTGCACCGGGACTAGCGGAAGAGACCCAGTACTTC. It codes for CSAAPGLAEETQYF.

The chain carries TRBV10-3 and TRBJ1-1, with 7 bases fitting TRBD1. The germline V gene has CDR1 ENHRY and CDR2 SYGVKD. Trimming removed 2 bases from V and 6 bases from J; junction bases left unmatched: 6. The CDR3 has 14 residues. The CDR3 loop reads CAISEGQAFAEAFF. CDR3 DNA sequence: TGTGCCATCAGTGAGGGACAGGCCTTTGCTGAAGCTTTCTTT.

This clonotype has more than one count but fewer than ten. The V gene is TRBV7-2, the J gene TRBJ2-1; 7 bases line up with TRBD2. The V gene's germline CDR1 is SGHTA and CDR2 FQGNSA. J lost 7 bases, V lost 5 bases, and 11 bases had no gene match. This CDR3 spans 15 amino acids. The CDR3 nucleotides read TGTGCCAGCAGCCTCACCGGGACTACTGGTAATGAGCAGTTCTTC. Its protein is CASSLTGTTGNEQFF.

The V and J genes are TRBV6-5 and TRBJ1-6, with no clear D. Trimming stripped 0 bases from V and 2 bases from J, with 11 bases between. CDR3 length: 17 residues. Per germline, CDR1 MNHEY and CDR2 SVGAGI. The CDR3 sequence: CASSYSETSPYNSPLHF. DNA for the CDR3: TGTGCCAGCAGTTACTCGGAAACCAGTCCCTATAATTCACCCCTCCACTTT.

There are a few counts of this clonotype. The chain couples TRBV4-2 to TRBJ2-1, with 10 bases aligning to TRBD2. The CDR3 spans 20 residues. In germline, CDR1 is LGHNA, CDR2 YNFKEQ. J was trimmed by 5 bases and V by 4 bases; bases with no gene match: 20. CDR3 DNA: TGTGCCAGCAGCCGCCTGCCGGGACTAGCGCGAAAGGGGGTTGACAATGAGCAGTTCTTC. Its translation is CASSRLPGLARKGVDNEQFF.

This clonotype was recorded many times. The J gene is TRBJ1-6, the V gene TRBV5-6; possibly TRBD1 for D (6 bases). The CDR3 extends over 15 amino acids. The germline V and J ends were trimmed by 4 bases and 2 bases, with 10 bases remaining between them. Per the germline V gene, CDR1 is SGHDT and CDR2 is YYEEEE. The CDR3 loop is CASSIRQAYNSPLHF. Written as DNA, the CDR3 is TGTGCCAGCAGCATCCGACAGGCCTATAATTCACCCCTCCACTTT.